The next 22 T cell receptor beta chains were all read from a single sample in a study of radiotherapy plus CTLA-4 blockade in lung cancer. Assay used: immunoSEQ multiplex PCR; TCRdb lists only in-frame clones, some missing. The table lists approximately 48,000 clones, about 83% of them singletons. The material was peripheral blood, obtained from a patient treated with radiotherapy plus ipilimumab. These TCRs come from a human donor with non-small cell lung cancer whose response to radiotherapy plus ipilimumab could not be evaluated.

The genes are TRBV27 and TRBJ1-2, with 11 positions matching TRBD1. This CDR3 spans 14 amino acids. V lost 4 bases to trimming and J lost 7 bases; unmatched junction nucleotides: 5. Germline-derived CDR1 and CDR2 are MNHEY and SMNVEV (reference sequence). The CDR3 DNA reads TGTGCCAGCAGTTCGGACAGGGGGCACGGTGGCTACACCTTC. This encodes CASSSDRGHGGYTF.

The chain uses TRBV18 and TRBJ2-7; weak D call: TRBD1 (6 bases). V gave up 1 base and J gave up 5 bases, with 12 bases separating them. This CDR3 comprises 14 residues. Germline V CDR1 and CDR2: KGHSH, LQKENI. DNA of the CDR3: TGTGCCAGCTCACCACGTCCCAGGGGCCACGAGCAGTACTTC. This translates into CASSPRPRGHEQYF.

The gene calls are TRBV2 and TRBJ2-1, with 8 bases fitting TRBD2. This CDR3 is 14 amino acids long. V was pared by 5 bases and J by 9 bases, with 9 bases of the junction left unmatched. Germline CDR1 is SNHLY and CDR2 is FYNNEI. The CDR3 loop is CASSLTTLAVEQFF. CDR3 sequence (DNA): TGTGCCAGCAGTCTTACAACACTAGCGGTTGAGCAGTTCTTC.

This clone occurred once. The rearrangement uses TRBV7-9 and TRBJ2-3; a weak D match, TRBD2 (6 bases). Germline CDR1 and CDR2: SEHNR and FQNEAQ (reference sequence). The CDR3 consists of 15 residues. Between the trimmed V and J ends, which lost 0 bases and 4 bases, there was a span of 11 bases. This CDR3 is CASSLARDSADTQYF. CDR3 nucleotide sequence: TGTGCCAGCAGCTTAGCGCGGGATTCGGCAGATACGCAGTATTTT.

The CDR3 here is CASSQDGVLSNQPQHF. The CDR3 DNA is TGTGCCAGCAGCCAAGACGGGGTCCTTAGCAATCAGCCCCAGCATTTT. The chain joins TRBV4-2 to TRBJ1-5; D unresolved. Germline-derived CDR1 and CDR2 are LGHNA and YNFKEQ. The CDR3 is 16 amino acids. The V gene lost 0 bases and the J gene lost 0 bases, with 9 bases spanning the gap.

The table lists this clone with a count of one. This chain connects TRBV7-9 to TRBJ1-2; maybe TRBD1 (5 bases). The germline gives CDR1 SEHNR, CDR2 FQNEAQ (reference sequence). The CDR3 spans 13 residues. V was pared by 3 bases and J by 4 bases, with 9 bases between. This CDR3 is CASSLGLIYGYTF. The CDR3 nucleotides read TGTGCCAGCAGCTTGGGACTAATCTATGGCTACACCTTC.

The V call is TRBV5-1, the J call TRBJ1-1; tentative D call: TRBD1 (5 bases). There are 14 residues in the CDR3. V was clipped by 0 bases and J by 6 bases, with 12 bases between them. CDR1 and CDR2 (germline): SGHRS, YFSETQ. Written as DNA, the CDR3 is TGCGCCAGCAGCTTGGGGGAGGGGAGGGCTGAAGCTTTCTTT. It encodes CASSLGEGRAEAFF. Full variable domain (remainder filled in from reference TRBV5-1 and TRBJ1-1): KAGVTQTPRYLIKTRGQQVTLSCSPISGHRSVSWYQQTPGQGLQFLFEYFSETQRNKGNFPGRFSGRQFSNSRSEMNVSTLELGDSALYLCASSLGEGRAEAFFGQGTRLTVV.

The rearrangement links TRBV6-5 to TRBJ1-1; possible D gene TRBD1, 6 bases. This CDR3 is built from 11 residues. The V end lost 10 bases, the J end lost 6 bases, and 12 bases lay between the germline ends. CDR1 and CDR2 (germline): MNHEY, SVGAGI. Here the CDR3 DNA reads TGTGCCACACAGGGTTGGGCTGAAGCTTTCTTT. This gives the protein CATQGWAEAFF.

The CDR3 DNA is TGTGCCAGTAGTAGGGGACAGACAACAACTAATGAAAAACTGTTTTTT. Protein: CASSRGQTTTNEKLFF. The V and J genes are TRBV19 and TRBJ1-4, with 7 positions matching TRBD1. Trimming at V came to 4 bases and at J to 0 bases, leaving 5 bases not matched to a gene. Germline V gene sequence: CDR1 LNHDA, CDR2 SQIVND (reference sequence). The CDR3 sequence is 16 residues long.

The CDR3 region is CASRPPRGPYQPQHF. CDR3 coding DNA: TGTGCCAGCAGACCCCCCCGGGGTCCCTATCAGCCCCAGCATTTT. The chain carries TRBV28 and TRBJ1-5; D gene unclear. The germline V gene encodes CDR1 MDHEN and CDR2 SYDVKM. Between the trimmed V and J ends, which lost 6 bases and 5 bases, there was a span of 17 bases. The CDR3 loop spans 15 amino acids. Full variable domain (remainder filled in from reference TRBV28 and TRBJ1-5): DVKVTQSSRYLVKRTGEKVFLECVQDMDHENMFWYRQDPGLGLRLIYFSYDVKMKEKGDIPEGYSVSREKKERFSLILESASTNQTSMYLCASRPPRGPYQPQHFGDGTRLSIL.

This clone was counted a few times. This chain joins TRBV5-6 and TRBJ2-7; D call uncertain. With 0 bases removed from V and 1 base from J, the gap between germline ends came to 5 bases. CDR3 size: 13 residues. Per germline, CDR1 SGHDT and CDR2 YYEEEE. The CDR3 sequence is CASSLVRSYEQYF. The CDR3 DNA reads TGTGCCAGCAGCTTGGTCAGATCCTACGAGCAGTACTTC.

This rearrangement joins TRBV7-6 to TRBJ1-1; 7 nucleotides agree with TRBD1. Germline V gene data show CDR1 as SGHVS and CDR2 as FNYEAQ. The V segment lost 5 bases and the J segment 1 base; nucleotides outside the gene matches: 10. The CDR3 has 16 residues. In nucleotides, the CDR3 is TGTGCCAGCAGCATACGACAGGGTGGGGAGAACACTGAAGCTTTCTTT. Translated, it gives CASSIRQGGENTEAFF.

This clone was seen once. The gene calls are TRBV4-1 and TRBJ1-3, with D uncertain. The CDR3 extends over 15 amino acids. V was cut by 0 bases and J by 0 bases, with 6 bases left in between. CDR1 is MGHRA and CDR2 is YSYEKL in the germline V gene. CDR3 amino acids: CASSQDPFSGNTIYF. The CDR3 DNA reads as TGCGCCAGCAGCCAAGATCCCTTCTCTGGAAACACCATATATTTT.

The CDR3 here is CSVTDRGQGGYTF. CDR3 coding DNA: TGCAGCGTTACCGACAGGGGGCAGGGGGGCTACACCTTC. This chain uses TRBV29-1 with TRBJ1-2; 10 nucleotides line up with TRBD1. The V segment lost 5 bases and the J segment 8 bases; nucleotides outside the gene matches: 8. The CDR3 loop spans 13 amino acids. Germline V gene lookup returns CDR1 SQVTM and CDR2 ANQGSEA. Using reference TRBV29-1 and TRBJ1-2 for the parts outside the CDR3, the full variable domain is SAVISQKPSRDICQRGTSLTIQCQVDSQVTMMFWYRQQPGQSLTLIATANQGSEATYESGFVIDKFPISRPNLTFSTLTVSNMSPEDSSIYLCSVTDRGQGGYTFGSGTRLTVV.

CDR3 protein: CASMPRGSNQPQHF. The DNA for the CDR3 is TGTGCCAGTATGCCGCGGGGTAGCAATCAGCCCCAGCATTTT. This sequence joins TRBV19 and TRBJ1-5; unclear D gene. The CDR3 consists of 14 residues. V dropped 7 bases and J dropped 0 bases, with 10 bases sitting between them. From germline, CDR1 is LNHDA and CDR2 SQIVND (reference sequence).

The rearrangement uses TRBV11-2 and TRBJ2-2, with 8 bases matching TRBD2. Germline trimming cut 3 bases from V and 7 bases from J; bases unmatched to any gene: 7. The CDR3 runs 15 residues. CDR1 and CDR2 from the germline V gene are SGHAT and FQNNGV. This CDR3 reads CASSFLLTSGGELFF. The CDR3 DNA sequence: TGTGCCAGCAGCTTTCTCTTAACTAGCGGCGGGGAGCTGTTTTTT.

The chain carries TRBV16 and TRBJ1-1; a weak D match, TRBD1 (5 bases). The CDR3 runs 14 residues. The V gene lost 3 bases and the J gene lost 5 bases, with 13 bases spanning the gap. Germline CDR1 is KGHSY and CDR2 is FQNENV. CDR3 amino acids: CASSQSRGGTEAFF. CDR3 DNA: TGTGCCAGCAGCCAGTCACGGGGGGGTACTGAAGCTTTCTTT.

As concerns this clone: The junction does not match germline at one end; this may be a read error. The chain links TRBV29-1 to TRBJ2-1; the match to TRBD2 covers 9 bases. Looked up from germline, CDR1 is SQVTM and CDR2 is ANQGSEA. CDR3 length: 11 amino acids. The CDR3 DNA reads TGCAGCGTGGAGACTAGCGGAGGCTTTCTCTTC. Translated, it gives CSVETSGGFLF.

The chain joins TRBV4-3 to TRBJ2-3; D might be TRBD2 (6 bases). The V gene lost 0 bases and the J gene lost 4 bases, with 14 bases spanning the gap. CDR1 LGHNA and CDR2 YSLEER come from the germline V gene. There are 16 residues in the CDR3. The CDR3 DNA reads TGCGCCAGCAGCCAAGAACCGGGAGAGGTCTCAGATACGCAGTATTTT. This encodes CASSQEPGEVSDTQYF.

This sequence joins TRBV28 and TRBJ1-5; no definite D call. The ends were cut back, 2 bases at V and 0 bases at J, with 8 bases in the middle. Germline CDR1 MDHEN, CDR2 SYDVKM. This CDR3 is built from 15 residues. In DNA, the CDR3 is TGTGCCAGCAGTTTAACACAGATTAGCAATCAGCCCCAGCATTTT. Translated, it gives CASSLTQISNQPQHF.

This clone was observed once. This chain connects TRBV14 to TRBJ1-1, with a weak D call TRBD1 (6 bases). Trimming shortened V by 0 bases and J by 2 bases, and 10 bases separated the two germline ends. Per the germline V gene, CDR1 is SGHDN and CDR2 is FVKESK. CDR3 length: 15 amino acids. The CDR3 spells CASSQDPRGNTEAFF. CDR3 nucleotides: TGTGCCAGCAGCCAAGACCCCAGGGGAAACACTGAAGCTTTCTTT.

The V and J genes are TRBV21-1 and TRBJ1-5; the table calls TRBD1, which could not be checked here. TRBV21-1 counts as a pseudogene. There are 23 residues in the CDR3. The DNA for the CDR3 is TGTGCCAGCAGCAACGGCGAATCCGGGACAGGGTGCCTTAATTTCTATAGCAATCAGCCCCAGCATTTT. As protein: CASSNGESGTGCLNFYSNQPQHF.